The source of this T cell receptor (beta chain) is a study of T cell changes during pregnancy in multiple sclerosis. The repertoire was sequenced with immunoSEQ multiplex PCR; TCRdb's copy has only in-frame clones and lacks some. Of 84,000 or so clones listed, 94% are singletons. The sequences come from peripheral blood, collected in the third trimester of pregnancy. The sequence derives from a female donor with multiple sclerosis, enrolled in a pregnancy study.

The CDR3 DNA reads as TGTGCCAGCAGTCTAATGGGGACTAGCGGGATACTAAGCAATGAGCAGTTCTTC. Its protein is CASSLMGTSGILSNEQFF. The genes are TRBV27 and TRBJ2-1; 13 bases line up with TRBD2. This CDR3 comprises 18 residues. Trimming took 5 bases from V and 6 from J; bases not matched to a gene: 13. The V gene's germline CDR1 is MNHEY and CDR2 SMNVEV (reference sequence).